These T cell receptor beta chains were read from a single sample in a study of T cell responses to AZD1222 COVID-19 vaccine. Some clones are missing from TCRdb's copy, which holds only in-frame ones; the method was immunoSEQ multiplex PCR. Of some 200,000 clones detected, 85% to 90% appear once; the ten largest clones hold roughly 6%. Specimen: peripheral blood, collected on day 0 of AZD1222 vaccination. The source of these receptors is an adult in good health. The CDR3 runs from the conserved cysteine through the conserved F or W. The D gene is left open where the match is weak. Expanded clones get a size class; other rows say once, few or many, or leave the size out.

V gene,J gene,D gene,clone size,CDR3 protein,CDR3 DNA
TRBV6-5,TRBJ1-1,-,-,CASSYQLYTEAFF,TGTGCCAGCAGTTATCAATTGTACACTGAAGCTTTCTTT
TRBV5-1,TRBJ2-3,TRBD2,-,CASSLGLAGGLVTDTQYF,TGCGCCAGCAGCTTGGGACTAGCGGGGGGGCTTGTCACAGATACGCAGTATTTT
TRBV5-1,TRBJ2-7,TRBD2,-,CASSPTGGSNEQYF,TGCGCCAGCAGTCCAACGGGAGGTTCCAACGAGCAGTACTTC
TRBV5-6,TRBJ2-7,-,-,CASSLGRVQSEQYF,TGTGCCAGCAGCTTAGGACGGGTGCAGAGCGAGCAGTACTTC
TRBV6-1,TRBJ2-7,-,-,CASSERGRDEQYF,TGTGCCAGCAGTGAACGGGGTAGGGACGAGCAGTACTTC
TRBV5-4,TRBJ2-7,-,-,CASSLGRASEQYF,TGTGCCAGCAGCTTGGGCAGGGCTAGCGAGCAGTACTTC
TRBV29-1,TRBJ1-1,TRBD1,-,CSVGQGLNTEAFF,TGCAGCGTCGGACAGGGTTTGAACACTGAAGCTTTCTTT
TRBV6-6,TRBJ1-6,TRBD1,-,CASNLPGTASPLHF,TGTGCCAGCAACCTCCCCGGGACAGCCTCACCCCTCCACTTT
TRBV10-2,TRBJ1-3,-,-,CASSDLQGSGNTIYF,TGCGCCAGCAGTGACCTACAGGGCTCTGGAAACACCATATATTTT
TRBV3-1/TRBV3-2,TRBJ2-3,TRBD2,once,CASSQQTSSSTDTQYF,TGTGCCAGCAGCCAACAGACTAGCAGTAGCACAGATACGCAGTATTTT
TRBV27,TRBJ2-3,TRBD2,once,CASSSPSGRSPGTQYF,TGTGCCAGCAGTTCCCCTAGCGGGAGGTCCCCAGGTACGCAGTATTTT
TRBV7-2,TRBJ1-2,-,-,CASSLVRGQSGYTF,TGTGCCAGCAGCTTAGTGCGTGGGCAAAGCGGCTACACCTTC
TRBV7-7,TRBJ2-1,TRBD2,-,CASSLAMGGRAPTEQFF,TGTGCCAGCAGCTTAGCAATGGGCGGGAGGGCCCCCACTGAGCAGTTCTTC
TRBV9,TRBJ2-1,TRBD1,once,CASSALRDSNYNEQFF,TGTGCCAGCAGCGCCCTCCGGGACAGCAACTACAATGAGCAGTTCTTC
TRBV6-2/TRBV6-3,TRBJ1-5,-,-,CASSQLGGSDQPQHF,TGTGCCAGCAGCCAACTAGGAGGGTCTGATCAGCCCCAGCATTTT
TRBV4-2,TRBJ2-2,-,few,CASSQGTGELFF,TGTGCCAGCAGCCAAGGGACCGGGGAGCTGTTTTTT
TRBV7-9,TRBJ1-1,-,-,CASSSSWAGEAFF,TGTGCCAGCAGCTCGTCCTGGGCGGGTGAAGCTTTCTTT
TRBV6-4,TRBJ2-2,-,-,CASSPVQNTGELFF,TGTGCCAGCAGCCCAGTTCAGAACACCGGGGAGCTGTTTTTT